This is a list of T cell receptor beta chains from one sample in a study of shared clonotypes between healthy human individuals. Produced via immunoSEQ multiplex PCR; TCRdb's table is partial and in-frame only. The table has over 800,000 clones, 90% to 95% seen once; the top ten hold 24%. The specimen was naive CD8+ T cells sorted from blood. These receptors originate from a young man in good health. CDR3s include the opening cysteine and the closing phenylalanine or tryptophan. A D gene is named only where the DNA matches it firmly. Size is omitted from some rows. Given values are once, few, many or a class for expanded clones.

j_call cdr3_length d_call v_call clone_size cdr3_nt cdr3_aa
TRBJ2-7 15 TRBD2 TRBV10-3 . TGTGCCATCAGCCGACTAGCGGGAGGCAACTACGAGCAGTACTTC CAISRLAGGNYEQYF
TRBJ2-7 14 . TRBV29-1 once TGCAGCGTTGAAGATGACCCAAATCAGGGCGAGCAGTACTTC CSVEDDPNQGEQYF
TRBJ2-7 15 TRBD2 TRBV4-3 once TGCGCCAGCAGCCAAGTACTAGCGGGAGACTACGAGCAGTACTTC CASSQVLAGDYEQYF
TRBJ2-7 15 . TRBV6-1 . TGTGCCAGCAGTGAAGACTTGGGGGTCCCCTACGAGCAGTACTTC CASSEDLGVPYEQYF
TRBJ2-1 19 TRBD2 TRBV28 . TGTGCCAGCAGTTACCCGGGAAATGAAGCGGGAACCTCCTACAATGAGCAGTTCTTC CASSYPGNEAGTSYNEQFF
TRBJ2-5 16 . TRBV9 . TGTGCCAGCAGCCCTCTCGAGTTCCCTGAAGTGGAGACCCAGTACTTC CASSPLEFPEVETQYF
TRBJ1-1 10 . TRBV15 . TGTGCCAAGGGGAGAGGAGGAGCTTTCTTT CAKGRGGAFF
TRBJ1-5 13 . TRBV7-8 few TGTGCCAGCAGCTCGGGGGGGAATCAGCCCCAGCATTTT CASSSGGNQPQHF
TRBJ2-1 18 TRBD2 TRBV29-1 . TGCAGCGCGCAAGGGGATCCGAGCGGGAGGGTCTCCTACAATGAGCAGTTCTTC CSAQGDPSGRVSYNEQFF
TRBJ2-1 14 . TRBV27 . TGTGCCAGCAGTAATCGGGACCTCTTCAATGAGCAGTTCTTC CASSNRDLFNEQFF
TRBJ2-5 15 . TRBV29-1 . TGCAGCGTTAGGACCACCGAATCACCGAGGGAGACCCAGTACTTC CSVRTTESPRETQYF
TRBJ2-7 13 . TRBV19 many TGTGCCACCATGGAAGTACCCGGCTACGAGCAGTACTTC CATMEVPGYEQYF
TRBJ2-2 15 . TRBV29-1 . TGCAGCGTTGACTTCGCGGGACAAGCCACCGGGGAGCTGTTTTTT CSVDFAGQATGELFF
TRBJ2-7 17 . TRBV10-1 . TGCGCCAGCAGCCCCCGGCGGGGCTTCGGGAACCCCTACGAGCAGTACTTC CASSPRRGFGNPYEQYF
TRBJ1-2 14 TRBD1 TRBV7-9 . TGTGCCAGCAGCTCCGACAGGGAAAGTGATGGCTACACCTTC CASSSDRESDGYTF
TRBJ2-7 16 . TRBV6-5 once TGTGCCAGCAGTTTTTCCCGGGACAAACACTCCTACGAGCAGTACTTC CASSFSRDKHSYEQYF
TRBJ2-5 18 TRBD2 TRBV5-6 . TGTGCCAGCAGCTTGGGACTAGCGGGCGCTAGATTTGAAGAGACCCAGTACTTC CASSLGLAGARFEETQYF
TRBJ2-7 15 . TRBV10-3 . TGTGCCATCAGTGACCCGGGGGACAACTCCTACGAGCAGTACTTC CAISDPGDNSYEQYF
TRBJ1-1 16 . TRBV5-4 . TGTGCCAGCAGCTTGACCGAGACAGGAGGTGACACTGAAGCTTTCTTT CASSLTETGGDTEAFF
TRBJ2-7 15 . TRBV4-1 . TGCGCCAGCAGCCAAGAGGCGGTCGTCGCCTACGAGCAGTACTTC CASSQEAVVAYEQYF
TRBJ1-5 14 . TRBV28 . TGTGCCAGCAGTTTACGGCAGGGTGTGAAGCCCCAGCATTTT CASSLRQGVKPQHF
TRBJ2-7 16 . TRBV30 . TGTGCCTGGAGTGTACTAGGGAGACAGACCCCCTACGAGCAGTACTTC CAWSVLGRQTPYEQYF
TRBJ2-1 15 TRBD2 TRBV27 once TGTGCCAGCAGTTTAAGTCTAGCGGGAGTCGGCGAGCAGTTCTTC CASSLSLAGVGEQFF
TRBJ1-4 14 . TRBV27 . TGTGCCAGCAGTGGACCGGGGCGAAATGAAAAACTGTTTTTT CASSGPGRNEKLFF
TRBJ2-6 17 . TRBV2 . TGTGCCAGCACCTTGAACGTGGCCGACTCTGGGGCCAACGTCCTGACTTTC CASTLNVADSGANVLTF
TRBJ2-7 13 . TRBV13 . TGTGCCAGCAGCTTAGAGGGCCTGGACGAGCAGTACTTC CASSLEGLDEQYF
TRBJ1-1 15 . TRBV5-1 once TGCGCCAGCAGCTTGGGGTGGGAGGGGGAAACTGAAGCTTTCTTT CASSLGWEGETEAFF
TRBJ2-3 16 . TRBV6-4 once TGTGCCAGCCTTGGCCCCGCGGGATTGACCACAGATACGCAGTATTTT CASLGPAGLTTDTQYF
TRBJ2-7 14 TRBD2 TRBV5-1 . TGCGCCAGCAGCCCCTCTAGCGGGTCTTACGAGCAGTACTTC CASSPSSGSYEQYF
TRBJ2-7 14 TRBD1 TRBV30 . TGTGCCTGGAGCCCGACAGGGTTCTCCTACGAGCAGTACTTC CAWSPTGFSYEQYF
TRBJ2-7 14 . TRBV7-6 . TGTGCCAGCAGCTTCGGGGCGGGCTCCTACGAGCAGTACTTC CASSFGAGSYEQYF
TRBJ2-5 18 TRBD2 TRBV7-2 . TGTGCCAGCAGCTTCCCACTAGCGACACAGCTCGGGGGGGAGACCCAGTACTTC CASSFPLATQLGGETQYF
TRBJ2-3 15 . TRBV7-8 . TGTGCCAGCAGCTTAGGAGGGAGAACCACAGATACGCAGTATTTT CASSLGGRTTDTQYF
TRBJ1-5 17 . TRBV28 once TGTGCCAGCAGTCTTATATATCCGGGGGCTAGCAATCAGCCCCAGCATTTT CASSLIYPGASNQPQHF
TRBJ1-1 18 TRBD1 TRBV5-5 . TGTGCCAGCAGCGAAAGGGGGCCCATCTCATCCATGAACACTGAAGCTTTCTTT CASSERGPISSMNTEAFF